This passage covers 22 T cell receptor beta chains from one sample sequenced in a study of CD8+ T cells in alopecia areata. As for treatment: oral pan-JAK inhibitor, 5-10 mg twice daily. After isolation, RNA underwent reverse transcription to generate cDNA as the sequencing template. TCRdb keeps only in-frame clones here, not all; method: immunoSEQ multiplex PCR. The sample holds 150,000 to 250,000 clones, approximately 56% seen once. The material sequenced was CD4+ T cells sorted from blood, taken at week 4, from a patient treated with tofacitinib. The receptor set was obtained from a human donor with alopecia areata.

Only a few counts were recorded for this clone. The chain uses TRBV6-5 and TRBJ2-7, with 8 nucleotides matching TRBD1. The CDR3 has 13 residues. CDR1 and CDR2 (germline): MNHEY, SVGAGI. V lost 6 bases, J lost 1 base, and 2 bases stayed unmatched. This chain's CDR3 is CASRRTGSYEQYF. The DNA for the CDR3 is TGTGCCAGCAGGCGGACAGGGTCCTACGAGCAGTACTTC.

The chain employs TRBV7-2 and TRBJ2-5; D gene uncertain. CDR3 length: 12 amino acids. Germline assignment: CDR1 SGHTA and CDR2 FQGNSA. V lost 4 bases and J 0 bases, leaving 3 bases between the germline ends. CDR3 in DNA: TGTGCCAGCAGCTGGTACCAAGAGACCCAGTACTTC. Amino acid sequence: CASSWYQETQYF.

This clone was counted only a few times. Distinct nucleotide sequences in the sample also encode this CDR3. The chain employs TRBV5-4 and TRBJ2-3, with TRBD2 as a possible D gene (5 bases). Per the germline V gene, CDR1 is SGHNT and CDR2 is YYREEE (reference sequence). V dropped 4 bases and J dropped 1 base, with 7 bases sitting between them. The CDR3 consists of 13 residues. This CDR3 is CASSLEGTDTQYF. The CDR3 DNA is TGTGCCAGCAGCCTGGAGGGCACAGATACGCAGTATTTT.

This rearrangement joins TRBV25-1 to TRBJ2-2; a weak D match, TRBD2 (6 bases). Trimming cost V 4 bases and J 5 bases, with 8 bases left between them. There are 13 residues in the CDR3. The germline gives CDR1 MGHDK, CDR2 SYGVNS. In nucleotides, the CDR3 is TGTGCCAGCAGTGGCGGGGTAACCGGGGAGCTGTTTTTT. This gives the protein CASSGGVTGELFF.

The DNA of the CDR3 is TGCAGCGTGGGGATCTCTGGGGCCAACGTCCTGACTTTC. This encodes CSVGISGANVLTF. The chain has TRBV29-1 and TRBJ2-6; D remains unclear. Deletions cut 6 bases from V and 0 bases from J, with 6 bases between. Germline V CDR1 and CDR2: SQVTM, ANQGSEA. This CDR3 comprises 13 residues.

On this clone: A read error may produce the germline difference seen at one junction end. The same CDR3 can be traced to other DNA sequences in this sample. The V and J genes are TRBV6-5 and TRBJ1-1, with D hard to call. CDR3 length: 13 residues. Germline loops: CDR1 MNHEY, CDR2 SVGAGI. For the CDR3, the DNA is TGTGCCAGCGGAAATGGGCTATACACCGAAGCTTTCTTT. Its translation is CASGNGLYTEAFF.

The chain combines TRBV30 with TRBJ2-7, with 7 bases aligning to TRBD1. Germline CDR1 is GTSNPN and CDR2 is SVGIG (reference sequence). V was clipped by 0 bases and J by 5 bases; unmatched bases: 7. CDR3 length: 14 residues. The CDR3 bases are TGTGCCTGGAGTGTACTCGGGACAGCTAACGAGCAGTACTTC. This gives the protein CAWSVLGTANEQYF.

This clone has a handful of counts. This CDR3 reads CAWGGSRYNEQFF. The CDR3, as DNA: TGTGCCTGGGGAGGGAGCCGCTACAATGAGCAGTTCTTC. V usage is TRBV27 and J usage is TRBJ2-1, with TRBD2 identical over 7 bases. This CDR3 is 13 amino acids long. The V gene end was trimmed by 11 bases and the J gene end by 3 bases; junction bases not matched to a gene: 7. The germline V gene has CDR1 MNHEY and CDR2 SMNVEV (reference sequence).

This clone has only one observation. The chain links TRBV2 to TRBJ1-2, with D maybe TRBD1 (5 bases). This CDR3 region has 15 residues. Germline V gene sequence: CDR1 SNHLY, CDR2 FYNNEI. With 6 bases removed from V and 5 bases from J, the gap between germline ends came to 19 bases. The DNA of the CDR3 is TGTGCCAGCAGCGCACGGGGCCGAGGGGAGTATGGCTACACCTTC. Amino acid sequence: CASSARGRGEYGYTF. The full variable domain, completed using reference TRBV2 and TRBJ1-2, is EPEVTQTPSHQVTQMGQEVILRCVPISNHLYFYWYRQILGQKVEFLVSFYNNEISEKSEIFDDQFSVERPDGSNFTLKIRSTKLEDSAMYFCASSARGRGEYGYTFGSGTRLTVV.

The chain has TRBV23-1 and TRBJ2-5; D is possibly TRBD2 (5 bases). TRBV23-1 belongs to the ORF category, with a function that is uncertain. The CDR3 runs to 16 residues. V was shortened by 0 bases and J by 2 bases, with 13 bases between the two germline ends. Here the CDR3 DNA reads TGCGCCAGCAGTCAATCGCCCGGACTGAAGCAAGAGACCCAGTACTTC. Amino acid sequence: CASSQSPGLKQETQYF.

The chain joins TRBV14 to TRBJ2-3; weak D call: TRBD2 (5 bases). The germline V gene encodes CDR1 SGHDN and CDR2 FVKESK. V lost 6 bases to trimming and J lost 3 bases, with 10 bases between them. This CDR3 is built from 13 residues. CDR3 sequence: CASSPRGTDTQYF. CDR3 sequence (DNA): TGTGCCAGCAGTCCCCGCGGGACAGATACGCAGTATTTT.

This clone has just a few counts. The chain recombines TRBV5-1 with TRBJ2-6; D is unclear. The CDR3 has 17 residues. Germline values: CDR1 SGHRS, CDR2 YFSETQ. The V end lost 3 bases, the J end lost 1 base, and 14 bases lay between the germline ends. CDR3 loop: CASSSSVGLSGANVLTF. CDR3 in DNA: TGCGCCAGCAGCTCCTCGGTGGGGTTATCTGGGGCCAACGTCCTGACTTTC.

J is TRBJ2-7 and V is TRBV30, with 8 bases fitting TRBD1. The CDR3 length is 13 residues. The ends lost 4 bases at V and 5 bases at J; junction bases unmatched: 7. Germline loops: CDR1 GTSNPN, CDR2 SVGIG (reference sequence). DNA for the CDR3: TGTGCCTGGACGAGTCCAGGGGGCCACGAGCAGTACTTC. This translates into CAWTSPGGHEQYF.

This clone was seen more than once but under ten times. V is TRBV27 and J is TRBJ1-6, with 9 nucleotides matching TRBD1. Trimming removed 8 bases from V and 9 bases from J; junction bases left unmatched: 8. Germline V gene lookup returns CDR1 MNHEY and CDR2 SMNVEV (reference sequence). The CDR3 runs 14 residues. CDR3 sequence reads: CASGQGPSTSPLHF. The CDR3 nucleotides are TGTGCCAGCGGACAGGGGCCTAGTACTTCACCCCTCCACTTT.

The chain's CDR3 is CSVGRRVEPEAFF. CDR3 sequence (DNA): TGCAGCGTTGGGCGCAGGGTTGAACCTGAAGCTTTCTTT. The chain links TRBV29-1 to TRBJ1-1; maybe TRBD1 (5 bases). The V gene's germline CDR1 is SQVTM and CDR2 ANQGSEA. V was shortened by 4 bases and J by 6 bases, with 15 bases between the two germline ends. The CDR3 is 13 residues long.

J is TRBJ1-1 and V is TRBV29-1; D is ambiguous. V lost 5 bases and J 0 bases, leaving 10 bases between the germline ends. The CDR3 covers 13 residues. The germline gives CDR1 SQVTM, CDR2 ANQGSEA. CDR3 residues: CSVKPAMNTEAFF. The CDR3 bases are TGCAGCGTTAAGCCGGCCATGAACACTGAAGCTTTCTTT.

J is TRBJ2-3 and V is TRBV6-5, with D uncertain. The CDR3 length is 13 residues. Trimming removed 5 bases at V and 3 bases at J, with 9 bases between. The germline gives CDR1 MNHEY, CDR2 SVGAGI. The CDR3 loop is CASSRRWTDTQYF. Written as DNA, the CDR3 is TGTGCCAGCAGTCGCCGGTGGACAGATACGCAGTATTTT.

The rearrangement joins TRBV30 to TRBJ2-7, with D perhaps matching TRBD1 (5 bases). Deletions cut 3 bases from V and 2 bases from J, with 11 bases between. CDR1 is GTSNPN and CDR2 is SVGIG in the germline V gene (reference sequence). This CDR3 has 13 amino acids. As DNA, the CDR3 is TGTGCCTGGAGGTATCAGGGCACCTACGAGCAGTACTTC. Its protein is CAWRYQGTYEQYF. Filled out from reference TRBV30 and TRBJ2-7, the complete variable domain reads SQTIHQWPATLVQPVGSPLSLECTVEGTSNPNLYWYRQAAGRGLQLLFYSVGIGQISSEVPQNLSASRPQDRQFILSSKKLLLSDSGFYLCAWRYQGTYEQYFGPGTRLTVT.

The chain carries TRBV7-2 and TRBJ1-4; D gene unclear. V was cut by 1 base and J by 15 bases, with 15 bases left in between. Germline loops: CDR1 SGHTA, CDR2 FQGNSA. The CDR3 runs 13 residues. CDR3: CASSLGPGRRVFF. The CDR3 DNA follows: TGTGCCAGCAGCTTAGGACCAGGACGGAGAGTGTTTTTT.

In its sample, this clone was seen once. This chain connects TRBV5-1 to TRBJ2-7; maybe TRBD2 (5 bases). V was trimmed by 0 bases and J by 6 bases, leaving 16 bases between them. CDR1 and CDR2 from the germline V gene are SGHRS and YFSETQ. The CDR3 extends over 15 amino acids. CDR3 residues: CASSLALGRSGEQYF. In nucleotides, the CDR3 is TGCGCCAGCAGCTTGGCCTTGGGCCGGAGCGGCGAGCAGTACTTC.

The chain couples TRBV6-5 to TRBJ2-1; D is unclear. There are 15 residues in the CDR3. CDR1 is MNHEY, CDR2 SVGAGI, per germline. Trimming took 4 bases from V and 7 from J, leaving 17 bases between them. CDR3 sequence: CASSSQDPTRNEQFF. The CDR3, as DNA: TGTGCCAGCAGTTCCCAGGACCCAACGCGGAATGAGCAGTTCTTC.

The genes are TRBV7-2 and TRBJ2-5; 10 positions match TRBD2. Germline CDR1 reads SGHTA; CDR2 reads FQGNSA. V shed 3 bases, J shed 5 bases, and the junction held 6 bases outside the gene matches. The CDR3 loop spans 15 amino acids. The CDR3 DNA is TGTGCCAGCAGCTTCCGCAGCGGGGGGGAGGAGACCCAGTACTTC. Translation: CASSFRSGGEETQYF.